These 19 T cell receptor beta chains came from one sample sequenced in a study of T-cell reconstitution after alpha-beta-depleted transplantation in children. Unique molecular identifiers were incorporated when the TCRbeta library was constructed. TCRdb itself ran the PCR reads through MiXCR, one entry per CDR3 protein. The sample shows some 490,000 distinct CDR3 sequences, around 13% of them seen only once. Material: PBMCs from the stem cell graft donor, obtained from the stem cell graft. The receptors here all came from a human donor who donated a stem cell graft to a child with combined immunodeficiency.

This clonotype was detected a few times. The chain joins TRBV4-3 to TRBJ2-7, with TRBD1 as a possible D gene (5 bases). The CDR3 sequence is 15 residues long. CDR1 is LGHNA, CDR2 YSLEER, per germline. V lost 0 bases to trimming and J lost 2 bases, with 11 bases between them. This chain's CDR3 is CASSQDRTLPYEQYF. For the CDR3, the DNA is TGCGCCAGCAGCCAAGATAGGACACTCCCCTACGAGCAGTACTTC.

This clonotype was observed at least ten times. The V call is TRBV12-3 or TRBV12-4, the J call TRBJ2-5, with 11 bases lining up with TRBD2. V was pared by 7 bases and J by 5 bases, with 9 bases of the junction left unmatched. The CDR3 is made up of 15 amino acids. The CDR3 coding sequence is TGTGCCAGCAACCTTAGCGGGGGGGCCGGGGAGACCCAGTACTTC. Protein: CASNLSGGAGETQYF.

The chain uses TRBV6-1 and TRBJ1-3; D unclear. Trimming left V 5 bases short and J 1 base short, with 12 bases between. Germline V CDR1 and CDR2: MNHNS, SASEGT. The CDR3 is made up of 15 amino acids. The CDR3 here is CASSRAATSGNTIYF. The CDR3 bases are TGTGCCAGCAGTAGGGCAGCCACGTCTGGAAACACCATATATTTT.

There are a few counts of this clonotype. This chain uses TRBV28 with TRBJ2-1; tentative D call: TRBD2 (6 bases). V was shortened by 5 bases and J by 12 bases, with 23 bases between the two germline ends. Germline assignment: CDR1 MDHEN and CDR2 SYDVKM. This CDR3 spans 15 amino acids. The CDR3 here is CASSPGGTPTMRQFF. CDR3 DNA sequence: TGTGCCAGCAGTCCCGGAGGGACTCCTACAATGAGGCAGTTCTTC.

The J gene is TRBJ2-3, the V gene TRBV5-1, with 9 bases aligning to TRBD1. This CDR3 has 16 amino acids. Germline V gives CDR1 SGHRS, CDR2 YFSETQ. V lost 4 bases to trimming and J lost 7 bases; unmatched junction nucleotides: 13. CDR3 in DNA: TGCGCCAGCAGCCGGTCCCGGGACAGGGTTGGTTATACGCAGTATTTT. It is translated as CASSRSRDRVGYTQYF. Drawing the rest from reference TRBV5-1 and TRBJ2-3, the complete variable domain is KAGVTQTPRYLIKTRGQQVTLSCSPISGHRSVSWYQQTPGQGLQFLFEYFSETQRNKGNFPGRFSGRQFSNSRSEMNVSTLELGDSALYLCASSRSRDRVGYTQYFGPGTRLTVL.

V and J are TRBV5-1 and TRBJ1-1; 7 nucleotides match TRBD1. The CDR3 loop spans 15 amino acids. With 4 bases clipped from V and 4 bases from J, the junction kept 10 bases outside the gene matches. Germline CDR1 and CDR2: SGHRS and YFSETQ. As DNA, the CDR3 is TGCGCCAGCAGCGCAGATCAGGGGGGAATCACTGAAGCTTTCTTT. It specifies CASSADQGGITEAFF.

The chain links TRBV5-5 to TRBJ1-2; D remains ambiguous. The CDR3 sequence is 13 residues long. Between the trimmed V and J ends, which lost 4 bases and 7 bases, there was a span of 14 bases. From germline, CDR1 is SGHKS and CDR2 YYEKEE (reference sequence). DNA of the CDR3: TGTGCCAGCAGCCCCGGTCAGGTTACTGGCTACACCTTC. Residues: CASSPGQVTGYTF. The complete variable domain, with remaining parts taken from reference TRBV5-5 and TRBJ1-2, reads DAGVTQSPTHLIKTRGQQVTLRCSPISGHKSVSWYQQVLGQGPQFIFQYYEKEERGRGNFPDRFSARQFPNYSSELNVNALLLGDSALYLCASSPGQVTGYTFGSGTRLTVV.

The table lists this clonotype with a few counts. J is TRBJ1-1 and V is TRBV6-5; D is perhaps TRBD1 (5 bases). The germline V gene has CDR1 MNHEY and CDR2 SVGAGI. Trimming stripped 8 bases from V and 1 base from J, with 17 bases between. This CDR3 has 15 residues. The CDR3 bases are TGTGCCAGCGAGAGACCGGGACGGAAGAACACTGAAGCTTTCTTT. Its protein is CASERPGRKNTEAFF.

This clonotype was seen only a few times. The CDR3 spells CASSQEGVDTQYF. The DNA of the CDR3 is TGTGCCAGCAGCCAAGAGGGGGTGGATACGCAGTATTTT. The gene calls are TRBV4-2 and TRBJ2-3; either TRBD1 or TRBD2 may fit D (5 bases each). CDR1 is LGHNA and CDR2 is YNFKEQ in the germline V gene. This CDR3 region has 13 residues. Trimming took off 0 bases at V and 6 bases at J, with 7 bases between the two ends.

This clonotype turned up a few times. The chain recombines TRBV7-2 with TRBJ2-2; 9 nucleotides line up with TRBD1. The CDR3 has 15 residues. V dropped 7 bases and J dropped 4; count of bases not matched to a gene: 7. The germline gives CDR1 SGHTA, CDR2 FQGNSA. The CDR3 nucleotides read TGTGCCAGCAACCCCGGGACAGGGTTCACCGGGGAGCTGTTTTTT. Translation: CASNPGTGFTGELFF.

There are a few counts of this clonotype. V and J are TRBV6-5 and TRBJ1-6; 10 positions match TRBD1. The CDR3 has 18 amino acids. Germline CDR1 and CDR2: MNHEY and SVGAGI. V lost 2 bases, J lost 6 bases, and 10 bases stayed unmatched. CDR3 nucleotide sequence: TGTGCCAGCAGTTACAAATGGGTTGGGACAGGGGTTAATTCACCCCTCCACTTT. Protein sequence: CASSYKWVGTGVNSPLHF.

This clonotype came up a few times. The CDR3 spells CSVSRTASTDTQYF. In DNA form, the CDR3 reads TGCAGCGTTTCACGGACAGCTAGCACAGATACGCAGTATTTT. The chain is built from TRBV29-1 and TRBJ2-3; possible D gene TRBD1, 6 bases. The germline CDR1 and CDR2 sequences are SQVTM and ANQGSEA. V was clipped by 5 bases and J by 0 bases, with 12 bases between them. The CDR3 contains 14 residues.

This clonotype occurred many times. The chain couples TRBV27 to TRBJ2-1; D gene uncertain. Germline assignment: CDR1 MNHEY and CDR2 SMNVEV (reference sequence). Trimming pared 3 bases from V and 7 bases from J, leaving 7 bases between. The CDR3 covers 12 residues. The DNA for the CDR3 is TGTGCCAGCAGTTTTCTGGGGAATGAGCAGTTCTTC. This codes for CASSFLGNEQFF.

The table lists this clonotype with a few counts. The V and J genes are TRBV29-1 and TRBJ2-5; 7 positions agree with TRBD2. Looked up from germline, CDR1 is SQVTM and CDR2 is ANQGSEA. Trimming cost V 0 bases and J 9 bases; bases outside gene matches: 10. The CDR3 sequence is 14 residues long. CDR3 sequence: CSVEDGKPAGAQYF. In nucleotides, the CDR3 is TGCAGCGTTGAAGATGGAAAACCGGCGGGGGCCCAGTACTTC. Full variable domain (missing parts from reference TRBV29-1 and TRBJ2-5): SAVISQKPSRDICQRGTSLTIQCQVDSQVTMMFWYRQQPGQSLTLIATANQGSEATYESGFVIDKFPISRPNLTFSTLTVSNMSPEDSSIYLCSVEDGKPAGAQYFGPGTRLLVL.

This clonotype was found a few times. As DNA, the CDR3 is TGCAGTGCTAGAGAAGTGGCAGGGGATGGCTACACCTTC. It codes for CSAREVAGDGYTF. The chain recombines TRBV20-1 with TRBJ1-2; TRBD1 is a possible D gene (6 bases). The germline V gene has CDR1 DFQATT and CDR2 SNEGSKA (reference sequence). The ends were cut back, 0 bases at V and 6 bases at J, with 11 bases in the middle. This CDR3 is 13 amino acids long.

This clonotype has ten or more counts. The chain combines TRBV9 with TRBJ2-3; D gene uncertain. Per the germline V gene, CDR1 is SGDLS and CDR2 is YYNGEE. The CDR3 totals 15 residues. The V end was cut by 2 bases, the J end by 1 base, with 11 bases between. The CDR3 DNA is TGTGCCAGCAGCGTCAGGTCTCCCCGCACAGATACGCAGTATTTT. As protein: CASSVRSPRTDTQYF.

The chain joins TRBV20-1 to TRBJ2-3; TRBD2 agrees at 12 bases. Germline assignment: CDR1 DFQATT and CDR2 SNEGSKA (reference sequence). This CDR3 has 19 amino acids. J was trimmed by 0 bases and V by 0 bases; bases with no gene match: 10. CDR3 residues: CSARDRASGRAHSTDTQYF. CDR3 bases: TGCAGTGCTAGAGATCGCGCTAGCGGGAGGGCCCACAGCACAGATACGCAGTATTTT.

This clonotype turned up a few times. This chain joins TRBV30 and TRBJ2-1; D not resolved. The CDR3 is made up of 14 amino acids. CDR1 is GTSNPN and CDR2 is SVGIG in the germline V gene (reference sequence). The V end was cut by 4 bases, the J end by 9 bases, with 19 bases between. The DNA of the CDR3 is TGTGCCTGGACCCAATCAAGGGCCGAACTTGAGCAGTTCTTC. Its protein product is CAWTQSRAELEQFF.

This clonotype was detected ten times or more. The rearrangement links TRBV12-3 or TRBV12-4 to TRBJ2-1; D may be TRBD1 or TRBD2 (5 bases each). With 3 bases removed from V and 6 bases from J, the gap between germline ends came to 18 bases. This CDR3 has 16 residues. Here the CDR3 reads CASSFTFGTYSNEQFF. Written as DNA, the CDR3 is TGTGCCAGCAGTTTTACGTTCGGGACGTATTCCAATGAGCAGTTCTTC.